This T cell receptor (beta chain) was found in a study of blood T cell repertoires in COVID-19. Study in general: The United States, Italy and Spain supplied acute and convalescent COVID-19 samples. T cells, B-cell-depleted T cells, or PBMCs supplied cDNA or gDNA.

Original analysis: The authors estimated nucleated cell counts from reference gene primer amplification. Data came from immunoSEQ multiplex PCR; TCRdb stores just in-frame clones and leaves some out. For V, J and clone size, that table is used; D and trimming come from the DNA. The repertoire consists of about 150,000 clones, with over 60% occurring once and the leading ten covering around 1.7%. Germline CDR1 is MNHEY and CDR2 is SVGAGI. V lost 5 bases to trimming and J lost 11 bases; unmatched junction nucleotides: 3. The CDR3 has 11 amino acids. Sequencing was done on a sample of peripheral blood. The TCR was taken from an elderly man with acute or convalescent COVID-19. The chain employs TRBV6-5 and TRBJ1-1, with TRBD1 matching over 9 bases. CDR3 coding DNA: TGTGCCAGCAGTATAGGGACAGGGGCTTTCTTT. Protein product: CASSIGTGAFF.